This entry lists 10 T cell receptor beta chains sequenced from one sample in a study of shared clonotypes between healthy human individuals. Sequencing used immunoSEQ multiplex PCR; TCRdb keeps in-frame clones, though not all of them. The table has about 2 million clones, about 95% seen once. Positively selected for CCR7, the CD45RO-negative cells used as naive CD8 cells excluded terminally differentiated effector memory CD45RA+ cells. Sequencing used naive CD8+ T cells sorted from blood. The receptors here all came from a young man in good health.

The chain has TRBV7-9 and TRBJ2-7; D unclear. The ends were cut back, 5 bases at V and 2 bases at J, with 13 bases in the middle. Germline CDR1 is SEHNR and CDR2 is FQNEAQ (reference sequence). The CDR3 contains 14 residues. CDR3 protein: CASSGRRGTYEQYF. In DNA form, the CDR3 reads TGTGCCAGCAGCGGACGTCGCGGAACCTACGAGCAGTACTTC.

This chain connects TRBV2 to TRBJ2-7; TRBD2 matches 11 bases. The CDR3 is 16 residues long. The junction had 5 bases not matched to a gene; V was cut back by 1 base and J by 3 bases. Germline V gives CDR1 SNHLY, CDR2 FYNNEI. The CDR3 DNA reads TGTGCCAGCAGTGAAGAGGGACTAGCGGCTATCTACGAGCAGTACTTC. This translates into CASSEEGLAAIYEQYF.

The CDR3 loop is CASSPETGGIYEQYF. DNA of the CDR3: TGTGCCAGCAGTCCGGAGACAGGGGGCATCTACGAGCAGTACTTC. This rearrangement joins TRBV28 to TRBJ2-7, with 10 bases fitting TRBD1. Germline CDR1 is MDHEN and CDR2 is SYDVKM. This CDR3 spans 15 amino acids. Trimming took 5 bases from V and 3 from J; bases not matched to a gene: 7.

J is TRBJ2-7 and V is TRBV11-2; D might be TRBD2 (5 bases). Germline-derived CDR1 and CDR2 are SGHAT and FQNNGV. This CDR3 has 14 residues. Trimming took 6 bases from V and 9 from J, leaving 21 bases between them. The CDR3 spells CASSYDSGPGWQYF. CDR3 DNA: TGTGCCAGCAGTTACGACTCCGGACCGGGATGGCAGTACTTC. The variable domain in full, completed from reference TRBV11-2 and TRBJ2-7, reads EAGVAQSPRYKIIEKRQSVAFWCNPISGHATLYWYQQILGQGPKLLIQFQNNGVVDDSQLPKDRFSAERLKGVDSTLKIQPAKLEDSAVYLCASSYDSGPGWQYFGPGTRLTVT.

The sample holds one count of this clone. The V call is TRBV9, the J call TRBJ2-7; the match to TRBD2 covers 7 bases. Losses at the gene ends were 0 bases for V and 2 bases for J; bases not matched to a gene: 8. CDR1 is SGDLS, CDR2 YYNGEE, per germline. The CDR3 contains 16 residues. The CDR3 DNA is TGTGCCAGCAGCGTAGGCGCTAGCGGACCTACCTACGAGCAGTACTTC. Its protein is CASSVGASGPTYEQYF.

V is TRBV27 and J is TRBJ2-7, with TRBD2 matching 10 bases. Germline V CDR1 and CDR2: MNHEY, SMNVEV (reference sequence). The CDR3 is 14 residues long. J was trimmed by 7 bases and V by 3 bases; bases with no gene match: 6. CDR3 loop: CASSFVAGGREQYF. The CDR3 nucleotides read TGTGCCAGCAGTTTTGTAGCGGGAGGACGTGAGCAGTACTTC.

This sequence joins TRBV7-3 and TRBJ2-2, with D unclear. CDR3 length: 13 amino acids. The germline V and J ends were trimmed by 2 bases and 5 bases, with 6 bases remaining between them. Germline-derived CDR1 and CDR2 are SGHTA and FQGTGA. The CDR3 sequence: CASSLYQTGELFF. Written as DNA, the CDR3 is TGTGCCAGCAGCTTATACCAGACCGGGGAGCTGTTTTTT.

The chain links TRBV19 to TRBJ2-7, with 8 positions matching TRBD2. The CDR3 has 14 residues. CDR1 LNHDA and CDR2 SQIVND come from the germline V gene (reference sequence). V dropped 5 bases and J dropped 3; count of bases not matched to a gene: 6. The CDR3 spells CASSSGLGNYEQYF. The DNA for the CDR3 is TGTGCCAGTAGTTCGGGACTAGGAAACTACGAGCAGTACTTC.

The chain has TRBV28 and TRBJ2-1; D remains unclear. Trimming left V 7 bases short and J 7 bases short, with 17 bases between. Germline V lookup: CDR1 MDHEN, CDR2 SYDVKM. This CDR3 contains 14 residues. As DNA, the CDR3 is TGTGCCAGCACCTCACTCAGTGAGGAGAATGAGCAGTTCTTC. Amino acid sequence: CASTSLSEENEQFF. Based on the CDR3 plus reference TRBV28 and TRBJ2-1, the full variable domain is DVKVTQSSRYLVKRTGEKVFLECVQDMDHENMFWYRQDPGLGLRLIYFSYDVKMKEKGDIPEGYSVSREKKERFSLILESASTNQTSMYLCASTSLSEENEQFFGPGTRLTVL.

The chain links TRBV5-1 to TRBJ2-3; 11 bases are shared with TRBD2. Germline V gene lookup returns CDR1 SGHRS and CDR2 YFSETQ. V was clipped by 4 bases and J by 6 bases; unmatched bases: 7. The CDR3 covers 15 residues. CDR3 nucleotide sequence: TGCGCCAGCAGCCCTTCTAGCGGGGGGCCGGATACGCAGTATTTT. Protein sequence: CASSPSSGGPDTQYF. Supplemented by reference TRBV5-1 and TRBJ2-3, the full variable domain reads KAGVTQTPRYLIKTRGQQVTLSCSPISGHRSVSWYQQTPGQGLQFLFEYFSETQRNKGNFPGRFSGRQFSNSRSEMNVSTLELGDSALYLCASSPSSGGPDTQYFGPGTRLTVL.